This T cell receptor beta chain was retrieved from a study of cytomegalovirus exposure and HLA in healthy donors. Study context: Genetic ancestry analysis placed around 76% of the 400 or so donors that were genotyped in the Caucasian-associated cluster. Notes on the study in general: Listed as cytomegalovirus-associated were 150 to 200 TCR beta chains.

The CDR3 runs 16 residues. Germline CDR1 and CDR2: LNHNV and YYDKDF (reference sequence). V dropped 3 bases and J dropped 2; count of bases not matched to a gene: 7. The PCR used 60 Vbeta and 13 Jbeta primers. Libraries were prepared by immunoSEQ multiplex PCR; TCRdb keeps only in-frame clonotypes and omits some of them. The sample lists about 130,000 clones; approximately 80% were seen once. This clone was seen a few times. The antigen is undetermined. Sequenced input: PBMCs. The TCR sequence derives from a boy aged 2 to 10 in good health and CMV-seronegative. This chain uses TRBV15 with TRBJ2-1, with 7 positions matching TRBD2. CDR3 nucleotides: TGTGCCACCAGCAGGGGAGGGGACCATCCCTACAATGAGCAGTTCTTC. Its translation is CATSRGGDHPYNEQFF.